Listed here is a single T cell receptor (beta chain). The target antigen is unknown. The data were produced by immunoSEQ multiplex PCR, yet TCRdb's version contains in-frame clones alone and is incomplete. The profile shows about 45,000 clones, 85% to 95% of them singletons. Indicated time point: week 35, safety follow-up. A 20-mer mutant IDH1 peptide at 300 ug was injected subcutaneously with topical imiquimod. The sample comes from a study of a mutant IDH1 vaccine in newly diagnosed glioma. Study background: Males made up roughly 60% and females about 38% of treated patients, whose mean age was about 40 years. Before enrollment, patients got radiotherapy alone, temozolomide alone, or mostly the combination. Held at week 35, visit V12 was the safety follow-up, and visit V13 followed at week 47. The study's findings and limits: Among top peripheral T cell clonotypes, changes seemed unrelated to pseudoprogression.

The sequencing here drew on PBMCs, taken from a glioma patient whose treatment included an IDH1 peptide vaccine. This receptor was obtained from a middle-aged man with glioma.

The CDR3: CASRAGTGGEKLFF. The CDR3 DNA reads TGTGCCAGCAGGGCCGGGACAGGGGGTGAAAAACTGTTTTTT. The gene calls are TRBV28 and TRBJ1-4; 11 nucleotides line up with TRBD1. V lost 6 bases and J lost 7; bases outside the gene matches: 4. Germline V gene data show CDR1 as MDHEN and CDR2 as SYDVKM. The CDR3 totals 14 residues.